These 11 T cell receptor beta chains were all obtained from the same sample, sequenced in a study of T cells in Graves' hyperthyroidism and ophthalmopathy (dated by TCRdb to the late 2010s). Receptor libraries were prepared by multiplex PCR. Sequencing was carried out with an Illumina HiSeq 2000. The TCR beta CDR3 regions were amplified from RNA transcripts. A first-round RT-PCR of the TCR CDR3 used the HTBI primer set with the Qiagen OneStep RT-PCR kit. TCRdb reran the public reads through fastp at Q25 and MiXCR, keeping productive beta chains. Here each entry gathers all rows of one CDR3 protein and keeps the most common genes and DNA. The sample yields hundreds of thousands of distinct CDR3 sequences; 15% to 20% were counted once. The leading ten clones occupy approximately 20% of the sample. The sequencing input was blood. The receptors here all came from a woman in her late teens or twenties with Graves' hyperthyroidism.

This clonotype has ten or more counts. The genes are TRBV12-3 or TRBV12-4 and TRBJ1-4; D remains unclear. With 3 bases removed from V and 7 bases from J, the gap between germline ends came to 12 bases. The CDR3 length is 14 residues. The CDR3 DNA reads TGTGCCAGCAGTTTCGGTGGGCAGCCTGAAAAACTGTTTTTT. Its translation is CASSFGGQPEKLFF.

This clonotype was seen a few times. The J gene is TRBJ2-2, the V gene TRBV19; no firm D call. V was cut by 1 base and J by 1 base, with 7 bases left in between. CDR1 and CDR2 (germline): LNHDA, SQIVND (reference sequence). The CDR3 is 15 residues long. The CDR3 sequence: CASSIVVGNTGELFF. In nucleotides, the CDR3 is TGTGCCAGTAGTATAGTCGTGGGGAACACCGGGGAGCTGTTTTTT.

This clonotype has a handful of counts. The gene calls are TRBV14 and TRBJ2-3; TRBD2 is a possible D gene (6 bases). Between the trimmed V and J ends, which lost 3 bases and 5 bases, there was a span of 15 bases. Germline CDR1 SGHDN, CDR2 FVKESK. CDR3 length equals 15 residues. CDR3 DNA: TGTGCCAGCAGCCAGCCGACAGTGCGGGGAGATACGCAGTATTTT. Its translation is CASSQPTVRGDTQYF. Together with reference TRBV14 and TRBJ2-3, the CDR3 gives the full variable domain: EAGVTQFPSHSVIEKGQTVTLRCDPISGHDNLYWYRRVMGKEIKFLLHFVKESKQDESGMPNNRFLAERTGGTYSTLKVQPAELEDSGVYFCASSQPTVRGDTQYFGPGTRLTVL.

This clonotype was observed at least ten times. The rearrangement joins TRBV12-3 or TRBV12-4 to TRBJ2-1, with 7 nucleotides matching TRBD1. This CDR3 contains 15 residues. Losses at the gene ends were 6 bases for V and 7 bases for J; bases not matched to a gene: 12. The CDR3 loop reads CASSSVRGLSNEQFF. The CDR3 nucleotides read TGTGCCAGCAGCAGCGTCAGGGGGTTGAGTAATGAGCAGTTCTTC.

This clonotype was seen only a few times. The DNA of the CDR3 is TGTGCCAGCAGTCGACAGGCTGGCGTTTTCCAGCCCCAGCATTTT. It specifies CASSRQAGVFQPQHF. This chain connects TRBV27 to TRBJ1-5, with D perhaps TRBD1 (6 bases). The CDR3 totals 15 residues. Germline assignment: CDR1 MNHEY and CDR2 SMNVEV (reference sequence). V gave up 5 bases and J gave up 7 bases, with 18 bases separating them.

A word on this clonotype: A much larger clone lies a single base off, so this may be a read error. CDR3 sequence reads: CASSLATGNEQYF. CDR3 sequence (DNA): TGCGCCAGCAGCTTGGCGACAGGCAATGAGCAGTACTTC. The rearrangement links TRBV5-1 to TRBJ2-1, with a tentative D call TRBD1 (6 bases). The DNA matches TRBJ2-7 better at its end, which makes the J call doubtful. This CDR3 spans 13 amino acids. Germline V CDR1 and CDR2: SGHRS, YFSETQ.

This chain joins TRBV7-9 and TRBJ2-1; possibly TRBD1 for D (6 bases). Germline loops: CDR1 SEHNR, CDR2 FQNEAQ (reference sequence). V shed 4 bases and J shed 9 bases, with 13 bases lying between them. This CDR3 region has 13 residues. DNA of the CDR3: TGTGCCAGCAGCTCAGTACAGGGCCGTGAGCAGTTCTTC. Translation: CASSSVQGREQFF.

The chain recombines TRBV20-1 with TRBJ1-1; D is possibly TRBD1 (6 bases). V was shortened by 5 bases and J by 4 bases, with 14 bases between the two germline ends. The V gene's germline CDR1 is DFQATT and CDR2 SNEGSKA (reference sequence). There are 13 residues in the CDR3. In DNA, the CDR3 is TGCAGTGCTTACAGGGTTGATGGCACTGAAGCTTTCTTT. Residues: CSAYRVDGTEAFF.

This clonotype was detected ten times or more. This chain joins TRBV11-1 and TRBJ2-3; 7 bases are a match to TRBD2. Germline lookup yields CDR1 SGHAT and CDR2 FQDESV (reference sequence). Trimming took 0 bases from V and 8 from J; bases not matched to a gene: 8. The CDR3 is made up of 15 amino acids. For the CDR3, the DNA is TGTGCCAGCAGCTTAGCGGGAGGGCTCACTACTACGCAGTATTTT. It is translated as CASSLAGGLTTTQYF.

This clonotype showed up many times. The V and J genes are TRBV28 and TRBJ1-5; unclear D gene. CDR3 length: 14 amino acids. The V and J ends lost 6 bases and 9 bases respectively, with 18 bases between them. The germline V gene encodes CDR1 MDHEN and CDR2 SYDVKM. The CDR3 coding sequence is TGTGCCAGCAGCCGCCCCGTGGAGGCACTGCCCCAGCATTTT. Amino acids: CASSRPVEALPQHF.

In its sample, this clonotype was seen a few times. The chain couples TRBV7-9 to TRBJ2-3; D gene uncertain. CDR1 is SEHNR and CDR2 is FQNEAQ in the germline V gene (reference sequence). V was pared by 7 bases and J by 1 base, with 12 bases between. CDR3 length: 14 residues. The CDR3 loop reads CASIQSRGTDTQYF. The DNA of the CDR3 is TGTGCCAGCATCCAGAGTAGGGGCACAGATACGCAGTATTTT.